These 22 T cell receptor beta chains share one sample of origin, sequenced in a study of T cell responses to AZD1222 COVID-19 vaccine. Sequencing was performed with immunoSEQ multiplex PCR; in TCRdb, only in-frame clones are kept and a portion is missing. The sample lists some 110,000 clones; around 83% were seen once. The source was peripheral blood, collected 28 days after the second AZD1222 dose. The receptors come from an adult who received the AZD1222 COVID-19 vaccine.

The chain couples TRBV18 to TRBJ1-1; maybe TRBD1 (5 bases). Germline CDR1 is KGHSH and CDR2 is LQKENI. V was clipped by 3 bases and J by 6 bases, with 17 bases between them. The CDR3 covers 15 residues. In DNA form, the CDR3 reads TGTGCCAGCTCACCCGTCCCCGACAGAGGCTCTGAAGCTTTCTTT. Its translation: CASSPVPDRGSEAFF.

V is TRBV4-3 and J is TRBJ2-1; possible D gene TRBD2, 6 bases. V was pared by 1 base and J by 10 bases, with 11 bases between. There are 13 residues in the CDR3. Germline V gives CDR1 LGHNA, CDR2 YSLEER. DNA of the CDR3: TGCGCCAGCAGCCAAGGTCCGGGACTGGAGCAGTTCTTC. Protein: CASSQGPGLEQFF.

The chain has TRBV27 and TRBJ2-3; no reliable D call. CDR1 is MNHEY and CDR2 is SMNVEV in the germline V gene (reference sequence). V lost 6 bases to trimming and J lost 4 bases, with 14 bases between them. CDR3 size: 14 residues. CDR3 DNA sequence: TGTGCCAGCAGCCGCCAATCTCAGGCAGATACGCAGTATTTT. Its protein is CASSRQSQADTQYF.

This sequence joins TRBV6-5 and TRBJ1-6; tentatively, D is TRBD1 (5 bases). The CDR3 loop spans 13 amino acids. Looked up from germline, CDR1 is MNHEY and CDR2 is SVGAGI. V was clipped by 6 bases and J by 13 bases, with 16 bases between them. The CDR3 region has the DNA TGTGCCAGCAGAAGGACGGTCGGGGGGCCCCTCCACTTT. Residues: CASRRTVGGPLHF.

The V call is TRBV18, the J call TRBJ2-7; 7 bases align to TRBD2. Germline lookup yields CDR1 KGHSH and CDR2 LQKENI. V shed 2 bases, J shed 2 bases, and the junction held 6 bases outside the gene matches. This CDR3 has 15 amino acids. The CDR3 is CASSPSYAGAYEQYF. CDR3 DNA: TGTGCCAGCTCACCAAGTTACGCGGGGGCCTACGAGCAGTACTTC.

The chain links TRBV24-1 to TRBJ2-1; 11 positions match TRBD1. The ends lost 5 bases at V and 0 bases at J; junction bases unmatched: 11. Per germline, CDR1 KGHDR and CDR2 SFDVKD. This CDR3 comprises 19 residues. The CDR3 DNA follows: TGTGCCACCAGTGCCGAACTGGGGACAGGGGGTAGCTCCTACAATGAGCAGTTCTTC. It specifies CATSAELGTGGSSYNEQFF.

The J gene is TRBJ1-1, the V gene TRBV6-1; D call uncertain. Germline CDR1 reads MNHNS; CDR2 reads SASEGT. Trimming left V 1 base short and J 6 bases short, with 12 bases between. The CDR3 runs to 14 residues. The CDR3 sequence: CASSEGFTSSEAFF. For the CDR3, the DNA is TGTGCCAGCAGTGAAGGTTTTACGTCCTCTGAAGCTTTCTTT.

The rearrangement uses TRBV6-4 and TRBJ2-2, with 12 bases aligning to TRBD2. V dropped 8 bases and J dropped 6; count of bases not matched to a gene: 10. CDR3 length: 16 residues. Germline V gene sequence: CDR1 MRHNA, CDR2 SNTAGT. The CDR3 DNA reads as TGTGCCAGCTCCCAACTAGCGGGAGGTCAACCCGGGGAGCTGTTTTTT. Translating it yields CASSQLAGGQPGELFF.

This clone turned up a few times. Different DNA sequences within this sample yield the same CDR3. In DNA form, the CDR3 reads TGTGCCAGCAGTTTATGGGGCCCCAATGAAAAACTGTTTTTT. Translating gives CASSLWGPNEKLFF. The chain carries TRBV28 and TRBJ1-4; no clear D. Per the germline V gene, CDR1 is MDHEN and CDR2 is SYDVKM. The CDR3 is 14 amino acids. Trimming took off 0 bases at V and 5 bases at J, with 7 bases between the two ends. Together with reference TRBV28 and TRBJ1-4, the CDR3 gives the full variable domain: DVKVTQSSRYLVKRTGEKVFLECVQDMDHENMFWYRQDPGLGLRLIYFSYDVKMKEKGDIPEGYSVSREKKERFSLILESASTNQTSMYLCASSLWGPNEKLFFGSGTQLSVL.

The chain recombines TRBV2 with TRBJ2-5; D uncertain. The CDR3 runs 12 residues. The V end was cut by 5 bases, the J end by 1 base, with 5 bases between. Germline loops: CDR1 SNHLY, CDR2 FYNNEI. The CDR3 DNA sequence: TGTGCCAGCAGTACGCTCCAAGAGACCCAGTACTTC. Translating gives CASSTLQETQYF.

Of note for this clone: An end of the junction does not agree with germline; a read error may underlie this. This chain's CDR3 is CASSDPDRDF. CDR3 DNA sequence: TGCGCCAGCAGTGACCCCGATAGGGATTTT. The gene calls are TRBV10-1 and TRBJ1-5; D unresolved. The CDR3 loop spans 10 amino acids. CDR1 WNHNN and CDR2 SYGVQD come from the germline V gene (reference sequence).

This clone was counted a few times. The chain recombines TRBV10-3 with TRBJ1-5, with D unclear. The CDR3 covers 13 residues. The V end was cut by 3 bases, the J end by 0 bases, with 3 bases between. Germline loops: CDR1 ENHRY, CDR2 SYGVKD. CDR3 coding DNA: TGTGCCATCAGTGAAGGTAGCAATCAGCCCCAGCATTTT. Translating it yields CAISEGSNQPQHF.

CDR3 loop: CASNTGGLNSPLHF. The CDR3 DNA reads TGTGCCAGCAATACAGGGGGCCTGAATTCACCCCTCCACTTT. The chain uses TRBV6-5 and TRBJ1-6; TRBD1 matches at 9 bases. V was clipped by 7 bases and J by 7 bases; unmatched bases: 5. The CDR3 contains 14 residues. The germline V gene encodes CDR1 MNHEY and CDR2 SVGAGI.

This chain connects TRBV29-1 to TRBJ1-1, with a tentative D call TRBD1 (6 bases). CDR1 and CDR2 from the germline V gene are SQVTM and ANQGSEA. Trimming cost V 4 bases and J 4 bases, with 16 bases left between them. This CDR3 has 14 residues. The CDR3 is CSVGKQGRFTEAFF. The CDR3 DNA reads TGCAGCGTTGGAAAACAGGGAAGGTTCACTGAAGCTTTCTTT.

The rearrangement links TRBV30 to TRBJ1-4; a weak D match, TRBD1 (5 bases). The length of the CDR3 is 14 residues. CDR1 and CDR2 from the germline V gene are GTSNPN and SVGIG (reference sequence). Trimming stripped 2 bases from V and 13 bases from J, with 20 bases between. DNA of the CDR3: TGTGCCTGGAGTAAAGCCAGGGAGGGCCCGGGACTGTTTTTT. This gives the protein CAWSKAREGPGLFF.

The V gene is TRBV6-6, the J gene TRBJ1-4, with 7 bases lining up with TRBD1. With 5 bases clipped from V and 7 bases from J, the junction kept 7 bases outside the gene matches. The CDR3 is 14 residues long. CDR1 is MNHNY and CDR2 is SVGAGI in the germline V gene (reference sequence). The CDR3 loop is CASSNRGYGEKLFF. CDR3 coding DNA: TGTGCCAGCAGTAACAGGGGTTATGGTGAAAAACTGTTTTTT.

The CDR3 spells CASSFGGPGETQYF. Written as DNA, the CDR3 is TGTGCCAGCAGTTTCGGCGGGCCTGGGGAGACCCAGTACTTC. The V gene is TRBV6-5, the J gene TRBJ2-5; tentative D call: TRBD2 (5 bases). Between the trimmed V and J ends, which lost 4 bases and 5 bases, there was a span of 14 bases. Germline V gene data show CDR1 as MNHEY and CDR2 as SVGAGI. The CDR3 spans 14 residues.

V and J are TRBV6-5 and TRBJ1-5, with 12 bases aligning to TRBD1. The V gene end was trimmed by 6 bases and the J gene end by 3 bases; junction bases not matched to a gene: 3. The CDR3 contains 15 residues. The germline V gene encodes CDR1 MNHEY and CDR2 SVGAGI. The CDR3 DNA reads TGTGCCAGCAGGGGGACAGGGGGCCTCAATCAGCCCCAGCATTTT. It specifies CASRGTGGLNQPQHF.

The V call is TRBV9, the J call TRBJ2-1; 8 nucleotides align to TRBD2. The CDR3 has 16 amino acids. Germline CDR1 and CDR2: SGDLS and YYNGEE. With 0 bases clipped from V and 0 bases from J, the junction kept 2 bases outside the gene matches. In DNA, the CDR3 is TGTGCCAGCAGCGTAGAACTAGCGGCCTCCTACAATGAGCAGTTCTTC. It encodes CASSVELAASYNEQFF.

This chain uses TRBV29-1 with TRBJ2-2, with D unclear. CDR1 is SQVTM, CDR2 ANQGSEA, per germline. V lost 4 bases, J lost 0 bases, and 9 bases lay in between. The length of the CDR3 is 14 residues. The CDR3 spells CSVGGPPNTGELFF. CDR3 DNA: TGCAGCGTTGGAGGCCCCCCGAACACCGGGGAGCTGTTTTTT.

This clone has only a few counts. V usage is TRBV28 and J usage is TRBJ2-3, with D perhaps TRBD1 (6 bases). V lost 3 bases to trimming and J lost 1 base, with 11 bases between them. From germline, CDR1 is MDHEN and CDR2 SYDVKM. The CDR3 runs 15 residues. CDR3 amino acids: CASSLGAAGTDTQYF. As DNA, the CDR3 is TGTGCCAGCAGTTTGGGGGCGGCCGGCACAGATACGCAGTATTTT.

This rearrangement joins TRBV14 to TRBJ1-2, with a weak D call TRBD1 (6 bases). This CDR3 has 16 amino acids. V lost 2 bases and J 1 base, leaving 14 bases between the germline ends. Germline CDR1 is SGHDN and CDR2 is FVKESK. The CDR3 sequence is CASSQTDSYLNYGYTF. Written as DNA, the CDR3 is TGTGCCAGCAGCCAAACGGACAGTTATCTTAACTATGGCTACACCTTC.